Detailed here is one T cell receptor beta chain. The antigen remains undetermined. The data were produced by immunoSEQ multiplex PCR, yet TCRdb's version contains in-frame clones alone and is incomplete. This sample has approximately 75,000 clones, with 65% to 85% found just once. The sample comes from a study of early stage breast cancer tumors. Trimming left V 3 bases short and J 4 bases short, with 13 bases between. Germline V gene lookup returns CDR1 ENHRY and CDR2 SYGVKD. CDR3 length: 14 amino acids. Study outcomes and limitations: Tumor and normal breast were distinguished via blood comparison in about 90% of the 16 patients.

This TCR derives from a person aged 35 to 50 with breast cancer. The gene calls are TRBV10-3 and TRBJ2-7, with D unresolved. Sequencing was done on a sample of blood. The CDR3 is CAISDPRLGYEQYF. The CDR3 DNA follows: TGTGCCATCAGTGACCCTCGACTGGGTTACGAGCAGTACTTC.